Following are 21 T cell receptor beta chains from one sample sequenced in a study of blood T cell repertoires in COVID-19 (dated by TCRdb to 2020 to 2021). The library was obtained by the immunoSEQ multiplex PCR assay. The table was pulled from immuneACCESS by TCRdb, which kept in-frame rearrangements only. Such tables lose some clones; where checked, under half of the loss comes from unresolved V genes, and the rest has no known cause. The sample includes about 170,000 clones, with 80% to 90% observed a single time. Roughly 2% of the sample comes from the top ten. Input material: peripheral blood. The receptors originated from an elderly woman with acute or convalescent COVID-19.

J is TRBJ2-5 and V is TRBV6-5; 7 bases map to TRBD1. The CDR3 runs 15 residues. J was trimmed by 4 bases and V by 0 bases; bases with no gene match: 5. The germline V gene encodes CDR1 MNHEY and CDR2 SVGAGI. The CDR3, as DNA: TGTGCCAGCAGTTACTCCGACAGGGCCGGAGAGACCCAGTACTTC. Translating gives CASSYSDRAGETQYF.

CDR3 nucleotide sequence: TGTGCCAGCAGTCTGACATGGAACTCTGGGGCCAACGTCCTGACTTTC. Translation: CASSLTWNSGANVLTF. V and J are TRBV27 and TRBJ2-6; D unresolved. V lost 5 bases to trimming and J lost 0 bases, with 11 bases between them. CDR1 and CDR2 (germline): MNHEY, SMNVEV (reference sequence). CDR3 length: 16 residues.

As regards this clone: One end of the junction does not line up with germline, which may come from a read error. The genes are TRBV3-1 (or the pseudogene TRBV3-2) and TRBJ1-2; D might be TRBD1 (6 bases). Germline V gene data show CDR1 as LGHDT and CDR2 as YNNKEL (reference sequence). CDR3 length: 12 residues. CDR3 sequence: CASSSQRDTTDF. The CDR3 region has the DNA TGTGCCAGCAGCTCCCAACGGGACACGACAGATTTC.

This sequence joins TRBV4-2 and TRBJ1-5, with 8 bases aligning to TRBD1. The CDR3 spans 15 residues. CDR1 is LGHNA, CDR2 YNFKEQ, per germline. V trimming: 1 base; J trimming: 3 bases; junction bases outside the gene matches: 2. In DNA form, the CDR3 reads TGTGCCAGCAGCCAAGGGACAGGGAACAATCAGCCCCAGCATTTT. Translated: CASSQGTGNNQPQHF.

This chain uses TRBV2 with TRBJ1-1, with D possibly TRBD1 on 6 matching bases. The CDR3 loop spans 12 amino acids. Germline CDR1 and CDR2: SNHLY and FYNNEI. The CDR3 region is CGAAQGNTEAFF. In DNA, the CDR3 is TGTGGAGCAGCACAGGGGAACACTGAAGCTTTCTTT.

CDR3 sequence: CASSAPSGGADTQYF. For the CDR3, the DNA is TGTGCCAGCAGCGCTCCTAGCGGGGGCGCAGATACGCAGTATTTT. This chain links TRBV9 with TRBJ2-3; 10 bases agree with TRBD2. After removal of 3 bases from V and 4 bases from J, the junction contained 5 bases not matched to a gene. This CDR3 is 15 amino acids long. CDR1 and CDR2 from the germline V gene are SGDLS and YYNGEE. Full variable domain (outside the CDR3, taken from reference TRBV9 and TRBJ2-3): DSGVTQTPKHLITATGQRVTLRCSPRSGDLSVYWYQQSLDQGLQFLIQYYNGEERAKGNILERFSAQQFPDLHSELNLSSLELGDSALYFCASSAPSGGADTQYFGPGTRLTVL.

There are a few counts of this clone. V and J are TRBV19 and TRBJ1-5; D uncertain. V lost 5 bases, J lost 0 bases, and 14 bases lay in between. Germline-derived CDR1 and CDR2 are LNHDA and SQIVND (reference sequence). There are 16 residues in the CDR3. This CDR3 reads CASSHSIGDSNQPQHF. For the CDR3, the DNA is TGTGCCAGTAGTCACAGTATCGGGGATAGCAATCAGCCCCAGCATTTT. Looking up the rest from reference TRBV19 and TRBJ1-5 gives the full variable domain: DGGITQSPKYLFRKEGQNVTLSCEQNLNHDAMYWYRQDPGQGLRLIYYSQIVNDFQKGDIAEGYSVSREKKESFPLTVTSAQKNPTAFYLCASSHSIGDSNQPQHFGDGTRLSIL.

The chain has TRBV4-1 and TRBJ2-7; D is perhaps TRBD2 (6 bases). This CDR3 is 15 amino acids long. The V gene lost 4 bases and the J gene lost 3 bases, with 16 bases spanning the gap. Germline CDR1 is MGHRA and CDR2 is YSYEKL. The CDR3 reads CASSRGGAYNYEQYF. Here the CDR3 DNA reads TGCGCCAGCAGCCGGGGCGGGGCCTACAACTACGAGCAGTACTTC.

The chain uses TRBV6-5 and TRBJ1-6; TRBD1 agrees at 7 bases. The CDR3 is 15 amino acids. From germline, CDR1 is MNHEY and CDR2 SVGAGI. The trim removed 2 bases at V and 7 bases at J, leaving 5 bases unmatched. CDR3 DNA sequence: TGTGCCAGCAGTTACCGGGACAGACTAAATTCACCCCTCCACTTT. The encoded protein is CASSYRDRLNSPLHF.

J is TRBJ1-2 and V is TRBV5-1, with D possibly being TRBD1 (5 bases). Trimming cost V 0 bases and J 8 bases, with 14 bases left between them. Germline CDR1 and CDR2: SGHRS and YFSETQ. The length of the CDR3 is 14 residues. DNA for the CDR3: TGCGCCAGCAGCTTGGCCGGGGGTGAGGGCGGCTACACCTTC. Translated, it gives CASSLAGGEGGYTF.

The chain carries TRBV5-4 and TRBJ1-2; 9 bases are shared with TRBD1. This CDR3 comprises 15 residues. Germline values: CDR1 SGHNT, CDR2 YYREEE (reference sequence). Trimming removed 4 bases from V and 3 bases from J; junction bases left unmatched: 7. The CDR3: CASSPDRGGDYGYTF. The CDR3, as DNA: TGTGCCAGCAGCCCGGACAGGGGAGGAGACTATGGCTACACCTTC.

The V gene is TRBV3-1 (or the pseudogene TRBV3-2), the J gene TRBJ1-2; a possible D gene is TRBD1 (5 bases). The CDR3 spans 13 residues. Germline loops: CDR1 LGHDT, CDR2 YNNKEL (reference sequence). Trimming cost V 0 bases and J 13 bases, with 15 bases left between them. CDR3 nucleotides: TGTGCCAGCAGCCAAGATAAGGGAGGGGTGGGCACCTTC. The encoded protein is CASSQDKGGVGTF.

The CDR3 region has the DNA TGTGCCACCAGAATGGACAGGACAAGGACCTACGAGCAGTACTTC. Protein product: CATRMDRTRTYEQYF. V is TRBV10-3 and J is TRBJ2-7, with 7 bases identical to TRBD1. This CDR3 spans 15 amino acids. V trimming: 10 bases; J trimming: 2 bases; junction bases outside the gene matches: 14. CDR1 and CDR2 from the germline V gene are ENHRY and SYGVKD.

V usage is TRBV30 and J usage is TRBJ2-1; possibly TRBD1 for D (6 bases). Germline lookup yields CDR1 GTSNPN and CDR2 SVGIG (reference sequence). V lost 3 bases and J 1 base, leaving 16 bases between the germline ends. The length of the CDR3 is 16 residues. The CDR3 reads CAWRETGLESYNEQFF. In DNA, the CDR3 is TGTGCCTGGAGGGAGACAGGCCTAGAATCCTACAATGAGCAGTTCTTC.

This clone was picked up one time. The gene calls are TRBV14 and TRBJ2-7; D perhaps matches TRBD1 (6 bases). CDR1 is SGHDN, CDR2 FVKESK, per germline. Trimming removed 5 bases from V and 5 bases from J, with 19 bases in between. The CDR3 extends over 15 amino acids. The CDR3 sequence: CASSNTRTGRDEQYF. For the CDR3, the DNA is TGTGCCAGCAGCAATACCAGAACAGGGCGCGACGAGCAGTACTTC.

As concerns this clone: Other DNA variants within this sample encode the same CDR3. CDR3 sequence: CASGRGTGELFF. DNA for the CDR3: TGTGCCAGCGGCCGAGGGACCGGGGAGCTGTTTTTT. The chain combines TRBV6-5 with TRBJ2-2; maybe TRBD2 (5 bases). This CDR3 spans 12 amino acids. The germline V gene has CDR1 MNHEY and CDR2 SVGAGI. V lost 8 bases, J lost 5 bases, and 9 bases lay in between.

V is TRBV7-8 and J is TRBJ2-1, with TRBD1 matching over 7 bases. The ends lost 0 bases at V and 4 bases at J; junction bases unmatched: 6. Germline CDR1 reads SGHVS; CDR2 reads FQNEAQ. The length of the CDR3 is 16 residues. The CDR3 nucleotides are TGTGCCAGCAGCTTAGCTCGGGACAGTGGTTACAATGAGCAGTTCTTC. Its translation: CASSLARDSGYNEQFF.

The V and J genes are TRBV27 and TRBJ1-4, with D unclear. V was cut by 0 bases and J by 8 bases, with 13 bases left in between. The CDR3 spans 15 residues. From germline, CDR1 is MNHEY and CDR2 SMNVEV (reference sequence). The CDR3 region has the DNA TGTGCCAGCAGTTTATCGAGGAATGGTGGAGAAAAACTGTTTTTT. This sequence encodes CASSLSRNGGEKLFF.

This chain joins TRBV28 and TRBJ1-5; D perhaps matches TRBD1 (5 bases). The CDR3 is 13 amino acids. Germline CDR1 is MDHEN and CDR2 is SYDVKM. The V and J ends lost 7 bases and 5 bases respectively, with 12 bases between them. The DNA for the CDR3 is TGTGCCAGCATGAGCAGGGAAGATCAGCCCCAGCATTTT. Translation gives CASMSREDQPQHF.

This chain connects TRBV7-9 to TRBJ2-7, with D tentatively TRBD1 (6 bases). This CDR3 has 13 amino acids. The V gene's germline CDR1 is SEHNR and CDR2 FQNEAQ (reference sequence). Trimming took 5 bases from V and 3 from J, leaving 11 bases between them. The CDR3 here is CASSQGQFYEQYF. In nucleotides, the CDR3 is TGTGCCAGCAGCCAAGGACAGTTCTACGAGCAGTACTTC.

This clone came up once. The rearrangement joins TRBV19 to TRBJ1-5; 9 bases are shared with TRBD1. Germline loops: CDR1 LNHDA, CDR2 SQIVND (reference sequence). The V segment lost 4 bases and the J segment 5 bases; nucleotides outside the gene matches: 6. The CDR3 covers 15 residues. CDR3 bases: TGTGCCAGTAGTACCACCAACAGGGGGCATCAGCCCCAGCATTTT. This translates into CASSTTNRGHQPQHF.